This TCR beta chain was recovered during a study of blood T cells in healthy people across ages. Regarding the study as a whole: Any conclusive comparison of naive versus antigen-experienced cells was prevented by using unsorted PBMCs. Higher diversity and more naive CD4+ cells were features of long-lived donors, compared to aged donors. Considered underestimates were the diversity estimates obtained from one million T cells.

Germline V gene lookup returns CDR1 MDHEN and CDR2 SYDVKM. The V and J ends lost 4 bases and 2 bases, in that order; junction bases with no gene match: 8. This CDR3 contains 15 residues. PCR was performed a second time for 7 to 11 cycles using a sample-barcoded 5' primer and a J-beta primer mix. Each of the samples gave a minimum of 2.5 million paired-end reads that contained CDR3. TCRdb itself ran the 5' RACE reads through MiXCR, one entry per CDR3 protein. This sample carries about 1.6 million distinct CDR3 sequences, 30% to 35% of them seen once, and the ten largest clones take 11%. With regard to this clonotype: Antigen unknown.

Sequenced: blood. This TCR came from a woman aged 30 to 39 in good health. This chain uses TRBV28 with TRBJ2-7; the match to TRBD2 covers 7 bases. CDR3 nucleotide sequence: TGTGCCAGCAGTTGGGCTAGCGGAGGTGCCTACGAGCAGTACTTC. Protein product: CASSWASGGAYEQYF.